Sequencing of this TCR beta chain was carried out in a study of CD8 T cells in ankylosing spondylitis. Findings of the study overall: Disease-linked clones, CD8+, were relatively rare in peripheral blood. Some of the motif variants had earlier been found in reactive arthritis patients' fluid and blood.

Trimming cost V 0 bases and J 4 bases, with 7 bases left between them. Germline loops: CDR1 SGHRS, CDR2 YFSETQ. The CDR3 is 14 residues long. The table lists this clonotype with many counts. The antigen remains undetermined. Using quantitative 5'-RACE with molecular barcodes, the authors made TCR beta libraries. A single record per CDR3 protein comes from TCRdb applying MiXCR to the 5' RACE reads. Among 200,000 to 300,000 distinct CDR3 sequences listed, about 10% were seen once. The chain couples TRBV5-1 to TRBJ1-4; D is unresolved. This sequence was found in a male donor with ankylosing spondylitis or in good health (not recorded which). The sequenced sample was blood, either unsorted or a sorted T cell fraction (not recorded which). CDR3 in DNA: TGCGCCAGCAGCTTGGGTAGCATTAATGAAAAACTGTTTTTT. Encoded protein: CASSLGSINEKLFF.